Below, 13 T cell receptor beta chains from the same sample are listed, as sequenced in a study of technical replicates of blood from a few donors. Generated by immunoSEQ multiplex PCR, the TCRdb table keeps only in-frame clones and is missing some. The sample lists approximately 12,000 clones, 92% occurring once. Sample: PBMCs. All receptors come from a human donor in good health.

The genes are TRBV5-5 and TRBJ2-7, with D maybe TRBD2 (7 bases). Trimming took off 3 bases at V and 1 base at J, with 14 bases between the two ends. The CDR3 consists of 15 residues. The germline gives CDR1 SGHKS, CDR2 YYEKEE (reference sequence). The CDR3 sequence is CASSWGGDTSYEQYF. The DNA of the CDR3 is TGTGCCAGCAGCTGGGGGGGGGACACATCCTACGAGCAGTACTTC.

The V gene is TRBV18, the J gene TRBJ2-7, with 10 nucleotides matching TRBD2. CDR1 and CDR2 from the germline V gene are KGHSH and LQKENI. The CDR3 is 16 amino acids. J was trimmed by 1 base and V by 2 bases; bases with no gene match: 5. The CDR3 here is CASSPAGTSASYEQYF. DNA of the CDR3: TGTGCCAGCTCACCAGCCGGGACTAGCGCGTCCTACGAGCAGTACTTC. Full variable domain (outside the CDR3, taken from reference TRBV18 and TRBJ2-7): NAGVMQNPRHLVRRRGQEARLRCSPMKGHSHVYWYRQLPEEGLKFMVYLQKENIIDESGMPKERFSAEFPKEGPSILRIQQVVRGDSAAYFCASSPAGTSASYEQYFGPGTRLTVT.

The chain employs TRBV6-6 and TRBJ2-3; TRBD2 agrees at 12 bases. This CDR3 has 16 amino acids. The V segment lost 5 bases and the J segment 2 bases; nucleotides outside the gene matches: 5. The germline gives CDR1 MNHNY, CDR2 SVGAGI (reference sequence). CDR3 residues: CASSQRTSGNTDTQYF. The CDR3 DNA reads TGTGCCAGCAGTCAGCGGACTAGCGGGAACACAGATACGCAGTATTTT.

V and J are TRBV4-2 and TRBJ2-3; 10 bases fit TRBD2. The CDR3 has 16 amino acids. With 0 bases clipped from V and 1 base from J, the junction kept 1 base outside the gene matches. CDR1 and CDR2 (germline): LGHNA, YNFKEQ. CDR3 sequence reads: CASSQDLAGGTDTQYF. The CDR3 nucleotides are TGTGCCAGCAGCCAAGATCTAGCGGGAGGCACAGATACGCAGTATTTT.

The chain has TRBV5-1 and TRBJ2-1; 10 nucleotides align to TRBD1. Germline V lookup: CDR1 SGHRS, CDR2 YFSETQ. This CDR3 is 14 amino acids long. V trimming: 5 bases; J trimming: 6 bases; junction bases outside the gene matches: 5. The CDR3 sequence: CASRSGTGANEQFF. The CDR3 coding sequence is TGCGCCAGCAGATCCGGGACAGGGGCCAATGAGCAGTTCTTC.

This clone was seen only a few times. The rearrangement uses TRBV11-1 and TRBJ2-1, with D tentatively TRBD2 (6 bases). The CDR3 is 16 amino acids. In germline, CDR1 is SGHAT, CDR2 FQDESV (reference sequence). Trimming stripped 0 bases from V and 5 bases from J, with 14 bases between. CDR3 nucleotides: TGTGCCAGCAGCTTAGCCGGGACTGGAATAAACAATGAGCAGTTCTTC. Its translation is CASSLAGTGINNEQFF.

The rearrangement joins TRBV6-5 to TRBJ1-1; TRBD1 might be the D (5 bases). The CDR3 sequence is 13 residues long. CDR1 is MNHEY and CDR2 is SVGAGI in the germline V gene. The V and J ends lost 5 bases and 1 base respectively, with 8 bases between them. The CDR3, as DNA: TGTGCCAGCAGTGCGGGGGAGAACACTGAAGCTTTCTTT. Protein product: CASSAGENTEAFF.

The CDR3 loop is CASSLTLKSRGEPQHF. CDR3 coding DNA: TGTGCCAGCAGCTTAACGTTAAAATCGCGGGGGGAGCCCCAGCATTTT. The chain combines TRBV7-3 with TRBJ1-5; TRBD1 is a possible D gene (5 bases). The CDR3 covers 16 residues. The ends were cut back, 0 bases at V and 8 bases at J, with 17 bases in the middle. Germline CDR1 and CDR2: SGHTA and FQGTGA.

This clone was picked up one time. The chain is built from TRBV19 and TRBJ2-3; possible D gene TRBD2, 6 bases. The germline V and J ends were trimmed by 6 bases and 0 bases, with 16 bases remaining between them. The CDR3 contains 16 residues. The V gene's germline CDR1 is LNHDA and CDR2 SQIVND (reference sequence). For the CDR3, the DNA is TGTGCCAGTAGAGGAGGTTCGGGACTGAGCACAGATACGCAGTATTTT. It is translated as CASRGGSGLSTDTQYF. Combining the CDR3 with reference TRBV19 and TRBJ2-3 gives the whole variable domain DGGITQSPKYLFRKEGQNVTLSCEQNLNHDAMYWYRQDPGQGLRLIYYSQIVNDFQKGDIAEGYSVSREKKESFPLTVTSAQKNPTAFYLCASRGGSGLSTDTQYFGPGTRLTVL.

The chain joins TRBV27 to TRBJ1-5, with 7 bases that match TRBD1. The V gene end was trimmed by 3 bases and the J gene end by 5 bases; junction bases not matched to a gene: 4. The germline V gene has CDR1 MNHEY and CDR2 SMNVEV (reference sequence). This CDR3 is 14 amino acids long. CDR3 nucleotide sequence: TGTGCCAGCAGTTTCACAGGGGACGATCAGCCCCAGCATTTT. It specifies CASSFTGDDQPQHF.

V and J are TRBV14 and TRBJ2-3; TRBD2 matches at 11 bases. This CDR3 region has 16 residues. Germline CDR1 reads SGHDN; CDR2 reads FVKESK. Losses at the gene ends were 3 bases for V and 7 bases for J; bases not matched to a gene: 9. Here the CDR3 reads CASSQGTSGLHNTQYF. The CDR3 bases are TGTGCCAGCAGCCAGGGGACTAGCGGTCTTCATAATACGCAGTATTTT.

The V call is TRBV28, the J call TRBJ1-1; D uncertain. This CDR3 comprises 10 residues. The V end lost 4 bases, the J end lost 10 bases, and 7 bases lay between the germline ends. The germline V gene has CDR1 MDHEN and CDR2 SYDVKM. Written as DNA, the CDR3 is TGTGCCAGCAGTTCAGAGGCAGCTTTCTTT. Translation gives CASSSEAAFF.

V and J are TRBV19 and TRBJ1-1, with D possibly being TRBD1 (6 bases). This CDR3 comprises 16 residues. V lost 7 bases to trimming and J lost 1 base, with 19 bases between them. Germline values: CDR1 LNHDA, CDR2 SQIVND (reference sequence). The CDR3 loop is CASNAGPGGENTEAFF. In nucleotides, the CDR3 is TGTGCCAGTAATGCGGGCCCGGGGGGCGAGAACACTGAAGCTTTCTTT.